Listed below are T cell receptor beta chains from one sample, sequenced in a study of T-cell memory formation after mild COVID-19. TCRdb re-called the 5' RACE reads with MiXCR, one entry per CDR3 protein. There are about 57,000 distinct CDR3 sequences in the sample; approximately 12% occur only once, and about 25% lies in the top ten. The sequencing input was PBMCs or a T cell subset sorted from them (not recorded which). These receptors all stem from a man aged 18 to 30 who had mild COVID-19 (a few samples of this study predate the infection). Cell type and time point are not known. The CDR3 runs from the conserved cysteine through the conserved F or W. D genes are given only for firm matches. Expanded clones are given a class, and other clones once, few, many or no size at all.

V gene,clone size,J gene,D gene,CDR3 protein,CDR3 DNA
TRBV5-1,NA,TRBJ2-3,TRBD2,CASSSSGGVSDTQYF,TGCGCCAGCAGCTCCTCGGGGGGTGTCTCAGATACGCAGTATTTT
TRBV3-1,many,TRBJ2-3,NA,CASSQAWRSTDTQYF,TGTGCCAGCAGCCAAGCTTGGCGGAGCACAGATACGCAGTATTTT
TRBV7-9,few,TRBJ2-5,TRBD2,CASSLGLAGGDYQETQYF,TGTGCCAGCAGCCTCGGACTAGCGGGGGGAGATTACCAAGAGACCCAGTACTTC
TRBV4-3,few,TRBJ1-2,NA,CASSQGFGSGMNYGYTF,TGCGCCAGCAGCCAAGGGTTCGGCTCAGGGATGAACTATGGCTACACCTTC
TRBV3-1,NA,TRBJ2-6,NA,CASSQGGANVLTF,TGTGCCAGCAGCCAAGGTGGGGCCAACGTCCTGACTTTC
TRBV5-6,NA,TRBJ2-3,NA,CASSFKGGGSTDTQYF,TGTGCCAGCAGCTTCAAGGGGGGAGGGAGCACAGATACGCAGTATTTT
TRBV4-3,many,TRBJ2-3,NA,CASSQGAGTSGADTQYF,TGCGCCAGCAGCCAAGGGGCCGGGACCTCGGGCGCAGATACGCAGTATTTT
TRBV12-3/TRBV12-4,NA,TRBJ1-1,NA,CASSFKGNTEAFF,TGTGCCAGCAGTTTTAAAGGGAACACTGAAGCTTTCTTT
TRBV4-3,NA,TRBJ2-1,TRBD2,CASSQLAGEYNEQFF,TGCGCCAGCAGCCAGCTAGCGGGGGAATACAATGAGCAGTTCTTC
TRBV24-1,NA,TRBJ1-2,NA,CATSDPTGKYGYTF,TGTGCCACCAGTGATCCCACAGGGAAGTATGGCTACACCTTC
TRBV7-2,many,TRBJ2-3,NA,CASSVGLDIYTDTQYF,TGTGCCAGCAGCGTTGGACTCGATATCTACACAGATACGCAGTATTTT
TRBV2,few,TRBJ2-2,TRBD1,CASRTGAATGELFF,TGTGCCAGCAGGACAGGGGCGGCCACCGGGGAGCTGTTTTTT
TRBV21-1,NA,TRBJ2-2,NA,CASSRLNKRTNTGELFF,TGTGCCAGCAGCCGCCTAAATAAGCGAACGAACACCGGGGAGCTGTTTTTT
TRBV15,large,TRBJ2-2,TRBD2,CATSRDTGGPGELFF,TGTGCCACCAGCAGAGATACGGGGGGGCCCGGGGAGCTGTTTTTT
TRBV20-1,NA,TRBJ2-5,TRBD2,CSASKGLAGGSGTQYF,TGCAGTGCTAGTAAAGGACTAGCGGGGGGGTCCGGGACCCAGTACTTC
TRBV7-2,NA,TRBJ1-2,TRBD1,CASSLKPSGGGYTF,TGTGCCAGCAGCTTAAAACCATCAGGGGGTGGCTACACCTTC
TRBV2,NA,TRBJ2-2,NA,CASRGDSTGELFF,TGTGCCAGCAGAGGAGACAGTACCGGGGAGCTGTTTTTT
TRBV5-6,few,TRBJ2-3,NA,CASSSREIGTDTQYF,TGTGCCAGCAGCTCCAGGGAGATTGGCACAGATACGCAGTATTTT
TRBV20-1,NA,TRBJ1-1,NA,CSASRVSAFF,TGCAGTGCTTCCCGGGTATCAGCTTTCTTT
TRBV7-2,NA,TRBJ1-5,NA,CASSRVHNQPQHF,TGTGCCAGCAGCAGGGTTCACAATCAGCCCCAGCATTTT
TRBV9,few,TRBJ1-1,TRBD1,CASSPEGSGGQGLEAFF,TGTGCCAGCAGTCCAGAGGGATCGGGAGGACAGGGCCTTGAAGCTTTCTTT
TRBV5-1,many,TRBJ2-1,TRBD2,CASSPTPLAGGSGEQFF,TGCGCCAGCAGCCCGACGCCCCTAGCGGGGGGATCCGGTGAGCAGTTCTTC
TRBV21-1,NA,TRBJ1-5,NA,CASSKKNGATGGSNQPQHF,TGTGCCAGCAGCAAAAAAAACGGGGCCACAGGGGGCAGCAATCAGCCCCAGCATTTT
TRBV5-1,NA,TRBJ2-2,TRBD1,CASSGGQGDDTGELFF,TGCGCCAGCAGCGGGGGACAGGGGGATGACACCGGGGAGCTGTTTTTT
TRBV27,many,TRBJ2-5,TRBD1,CASSSGTGGVETQYF,TGTGCCAGCAGTTCGGGGACAGGGGGCGTGGAGACCCAGTACTTC
TRBV20-1,NA,TRBJ1-5,TRBD1,CSASIGTGYSNQPQHF,TGCAGTGCTAGTATCGGGACAGGCTATAGCAATCAGCCCCAGCATTTT
TRBV7-2,NA,TRBJ2-7,NA,CASSLESGTLTEQYF,TGTGCCAGCAGCTTAGAGTCAGGGACCCTGACGGAGCAGTACTTC
TRBV27,NA,TRBJ1-5,NA,CASRGASGNQPQHF,TGTGCCAGCAGGGGGGCGTCGGGCAATCAGCCCCAGCATTTT
TRBV12-3/TRBV12-4,many,TRBJ2-6,NA,CASSVDSTGANVLTF,TGTGCCAGCAGCGTCGACAGCACTGGGGCCAACGTCCTGACTTTC
TRBV7-9,many,TRBJ2-5,TRBD2,CASSSGSSGGFKTQYF,TGTGCCAGCAGCTCGGGCAGTAGCGGGGGCTTCAAGACCCAGTACTTC
TRBV4-3,NA,TRBJ1-2,NA,CASSQDRPDSYGYTF,TGCGCCAGCAGCCAAGATCGTCCCGACAGCTATGGCTACACCTTC
TRBV27,NA,TRBJ1-2,NA,CASSSGTAYGYTF,TGTGCCAGCAGTTCCGGGACGGCCTATGGCTACACCTTC
TRBV27,NA,TRBJ1-4,NA,CASSFRRDSEKLFF,TGTGCCAGCAGTTTTCGGAGAGATAGTGAAAAACTGTTTTTT
TRBV5-1,few,TRBJ2-3,NA,CASSFVTGTDTQYF,TGCGCCAGCAGCTTTGTTACCGGCACAGATACGCAGTATTTT
TRBV7-8,few,TRBJ1-2,TRBD1,CASSLGDRGTYGYTF,TGTGCCAGCAGCTTAGGGGACAGGGGGACCTATGGCTACACCTTC
TRBV14,NA,TRBJ2-2,TRBD1,CASSLRSGTVNTGELFF,TGTGCCAGCAGCTTGAGGTCGGGGACAGTAAACACCGGGGAGCTGTTTTTT
TRBV7-3,many,TRBJ1-1,NA,CASSLGQNTEAFF,TGTGCCAGCAGCCTTGGACAGAACACTGAAGCTTTCTTT
TRBV7-2,many,TRBJ2-3,TRBD1,CASSRRQGPDTQYF,TGTGCCAGCAGCCGACGACAGGGGCCAGATACGCAGTATTTT
TRBV9,few,TRBJ2-1,NA,CASSVGALEGHNEQFF,TGTGCCAGCAGCGTAGGAGCCCTAGAGGGACACAATGAGCAGTTCTTC
TRBV28,NA,TRBJ2-5,TRBD2,CASSLFLAGGTQYF,TGTGCCAGCAGTTTGTTCCTAGCGGGAGGGACCCAGTACTTC
TRBV7-2,few,TRBJ2-1,NA,CASSGYHNEQFF,TGTGCCAGCAGCGGATATCACAATGAGCAGTTCTTC
TRBV12-3/TRBV12-4,many,TRBJ2-3,NA,CASSPSEFGSTDTQYF,TGTGCCAGCTCTCCCAGTGAGTTTGGGAGCACAGATACGCAGTATTTT
TRBV30,NA,TRBJ2-5,NA,CAWSVNTQETQYF,TGTGCCTGGAGTGTAAACACCCAAGAGACCCAGTACTTC
TRBV4-3,NA,TRBJ2-3,NA,CASSQESRGWGTDTQYF,TGCGCCAGCAGCCAAGAAAGTAGGGGATGGGGCACAGATACGCAGTATTTT
TRBV12-3/TRBV12-4,many,TRBJ2-2,TRBD1,CASSPWGQVNTGELFF,TGTGCCAGCAGTCCATGGGGACAGGTGAACACCGGGGAGCTGTTTTTT
TRBV7-3,few,TRBJ2-3,TRBD2,CASSLGLAYTDTQYF,TGTGCCAGCAGTCTCGGACTAGCGTACACAGATACGCAGTATTTT
TRBV7-8,NA,TRBJ2-5,NA,CASKPGRHQETQYF,TGTGCCAGCAAACCAGGGAGGCACCAAGAGACCCAGTACTTC
TRBV9,few,TRBJ2-7,NA,CASSVGEAGSFDEQYF,TGTGCCAGCAGCGTAGGGGAGGCTGGGTCCTTCGACGAGCAGTACTTC
TRBV12-3/TRBV12-4,NA,TRBJ1-3,NA,CASSLWGTGNTIYF,TGTGCCAGCAGTTTATGGGGAACGGGAAACACCATATATTTT
TRBV7-2,NA,TRBJ1-6,NA,CASSLDRRNSPLHF,TGTGCCAGCAGCTTAGACAGGAGGAATTCACCCCTCCACTTT
TRBV6-5,few,TRBJ2-7,TRBD1,CASSFATGTLSYEQYF,TGTGCCAGCAGTTTCGCGACAGGGACCCTCTCCTACGAGCAGTACTTC
TRBV6-2/TRBV6-3,NA,TRBJ1-1,NA,CASSYLLPANTEAFF,TGTGCCAGCAGTTACTTGTTACCTGCGAACACTGAAGCTTTCTTT
TRBV7-2,many,TRBJ2-7,NA,CASSSQLGGYEQYF,TGTGCCAGCAGCTCGCAACTAGGCGGGTACGAGCAGTACTTC
TRBV5-6,few,TRBJ2-6,NA,CASIGASGANVLTF,TGTGCCAGCATCGGGGCCTCTGGGGCCAACGTCCTGACTTTC